Below are 26 T cell receptor beta chains sequenced from a single sample in a study of shared clonotypes between healthy human individuals. Clones were sequenced by immunoSEQ multiplex PCR, and TCRdb holds only the in-frame ones, with some missing. The sample includes hundreds of thousands of clones, 70% to 80% seen only once; the top ten take 12%. Sample: PBMCs. These receptors all stem from a middle-aged woman in good health. Some clones in this sample may be carry-over from other donors' samples.

This clone was counted a few times. The chain is built from TRBV18 and TRBJ1-2, with D uncertain. The CDR3 has 13 amino acids. Germline V gene lookup returns CDR1 KGHSH and CDR2 LQKENI. V dropped 2 bases and J dropped 8 bases, with 12 bases sitting between them. The CDR3 reads CASSPGFGNGYTF. For the CDR3, the DNA is TGTGCCAGCTCACCAGGTTTTGGGAACGGCTACACCTTC.

The V call is TRBV5-4, the J call TRBJ2-1; 10 nucleotides agree with TRBD2. The V and J ends lost 3 bases and 3 bases, in that order; junction bases with no gene match: 3. The CDR3 has 15 residues. Per the germline V gene, CDR1 is SGHNT and CDR2 is YYREEE (reference sequence). The CDR3 here is CASSYGLADYNEQFF. CDR3 coding DNA: TGTGCCAGCAGCTACGGACTAGCGGACTACAATGAGCAGTTCTTC.

The rearrangement joins TRBV28 to TRBJ2-5, with 9 positions matching TRBD1. CDR3 length: 12 residues. The germline V gene encodes CDR1 MDHEN and CDR2 SYDVKM. V was pared by 5 bases and J by 11 bases, with 6 bases of the junction left unmatched. The CDR3 nucleotides are TGTGCCAGCAGTATCCGGACAGGGGAGCAGTACTTC. Its translation: CASSIRTGEQYF. Full variable domain (outside the CDR3, taken from reference TRBV28 and TRBJ2-5): DVKVTQSSRYLVKRTGEKVFLECVQDMDHENMFWYRQDPGLGLRLIYFSYDVKMKEKGDIPEGYSVSREKKERFSLILESASTNQTSMYLCASSIRTGEQYFGPGTRLLVL.

The chain combines TRBV7-9 with TRBJ2-6; 8 bases map to TRBD1. Trimming cost V 4 bases and J 2 bases; bases outside gene matches: 1. CDR3 size: 15 residues. Germline V CDR1 and CDR2: SEHNR, FQNEAQ (reference sequence). CDR3 nucleotide sequence: TGTGCCAGCAGCTCGACAGGGGCTGGGGCCAACGTCCTGACTTTC. It codes for CASSSTGAGANVLTF.

This clone occurred a few times. The chain links TRBV5-4 to TRBJ2-7; 7 positions match TRBD2. Germline-derived CDR1 and CDR2 are SGHNT and YYREEE (reference sequence). The V gene end was trimmed by 0 bases and the J gene end by 2 bases; junction bases not matched to a gene: 2. The CDR3 length is 14 residues. The CDR3 DNA sequence: TGTGCCAGCAGCTTGGAGGGAGGGACCTACGAGCAGTACTTC. Its protein is CASSLEGGTYEQYF.

The genes are TRBV28 and TRBJ2-7; D possibly corresponds to TRBD2 (5 bases). V was cut by 5 bases and J by 4 bases, with 21 bases left in between. Germline CDR1 MDHEN, CDR2 SYDVKM. The CDR3 runs to 16 residues. CDR3 sequence reads: CASSPPDLRVAYEQYF. The DNA of the CDR3 is TGTGCCAGCAGTCCCCCGGACTTGCGGGTAGCTTACGAGCAGTACTTC.

The gene calls are TRBV7-8 and TRBJ2-1; perhaps TRBD2 as D (5 bases). CDR3 length equals 14 residues. Germline V gives CDR1 SGHVS, CDR2 FQNEAQ. V was shortened by 3 bases and J by 7 bases, with 13 bases between the two germline ends. In DNA, the CDR3 is TGTGCCAGCAGCTTCACGGGATCCCGGAATGAGCAGTTCTTC. Translation: CASSFTGSRNEQFF.

The chain employs TRBV5-4 and TRBJ2-7; 13 bases line up with TRBD2. Unmatched junction bases numbered 4, after V lost 4 bases and J lost 3 bases. CDR1 and CDR2 from the germline V gene are SGHNT and YYREEE (reference sequence). The CDR3 loop spans 15 amino acids. The CDR3 DNA is TGTGCCAGCAGCGCCGGGACTAGCGGGATCTACGAGCAGTACTTC. Translated: CASSAGTSGIYEQYF.

There are many counts of this clone. This chain links TRBV5-1 with TRBJ2-2, with D unresolved. This CDR3 contains 13 residues. Germline V gene sequence: CDR1 SGHRS, CDR2 YFSETQ. The V end lost 5 bases, the J end lost 1 base, and 6 bases lay between the germline ends. CDR3 DNA sequence: TGCGCCAGCAGGTCTGAGAACACCGGGGAGCTGTTTTTT. Residues: CASRSENTGELFF.

The chain recombines TRBV9 with TRBJ2-5; TRBD2 aligns across 10 bases. The J call is doubtful: the DNA matches TRBJ2-7 better. The CDR3 is 15 residues long. Per the germline V gene, CDR1 is SGDLS and CDR2 is YYNGEE. CDR3 DNA: TGTGCCAGCAGCGTAGGGCTAGCGGGAGCATACGAGCAGTACTTC. Translated, it gives CASSVGLAGAYEQYF.

CDR3 nucleotides: TGCGCCAGCAGCCAAGATTTGTTGGGGACAGGGGGACGCGAGACCCAGTACTTC. Amino acid sequence: CASSQDLLGTGGRETQYF. The rearrangement links TRBV4-3 to TRBJ2-5; 11 bases align to TRBD1. Germline CDR1 reads LGHNA; CDR2 reads YSLEER. The CDR3 loop spans 18 amino acids. V lost 0 bases to trimming and J lost 5 bases; unmatched junction nucleotides: 11.

This sequence joins TRBV10-3 and TRBJ1-1; D ambiguous. Trimming shortened V by 0 bases and J by 7 bases, and 9 bases separated the two germline ends. This CDR3 contains 13 residues. The germline CDR1 and CDR2 sequences are ENHRY and SYGVKD. The CDR3 DNA reads TGTGCCATCAGTGAGTCGAGGCAAGATGAAGCTTTCTTT. This encodes CAISESRQDEAFF.

This clone turned up a few times. DNA of the CDR3: TGTGCCAGCGGCTACAAGGATAGCAATCAGCCCCAGCATTTT. Translation gives CASGYKDSNQPQHF. The chain uses TRBV27 and TRBJ1-5; D is undetermined. Between the trimmed V and J ends, which lost 8 bases and 0 bases, there was a span of 11 bases. This CDR3 has 14 amino acids. The germline CDR1 and CDR2 sequences are MNHEY and SMNVEV (reference sequence).

The genes are TRBV5-1 and TRBJ2-1; the match to TRBD2 covers 14 bases. The CDR3 is 16 residues long. From germline, CDR1 is SGHRS and CDR2 YFSETQ. The V gene end was trimmed by 4 bases and the J gene end by 7 bases; junction bases not matched to a gene: 7. The CDR3: CASSVGLAGVGNEQFF. The CDR3 region has the DNA TGCGCCAGCAGCGTGGGACTAGCGGGAGTCGGGAATGAGCAGTTCTTC.

The chain links TRBV19 to TRBJ2-3; unclear D gene. The CDR3 extends over 13 amino acids. Germline V gene data show CDR1 as LNHDA and CDR2 as SQIVND (reference sequence). V lost 3 bases and J lost 4, with 8 bases in between. CDR3 protein: CASSIRQADTQYF. The CDR3 DNA sequence: TGTGCCAGTAGTATCCGGCAAGCAGATACGCAGTATTTT.

In nucleotides, the CDR3 is TGTGCCAGCAGCTTAGAATACGGGACCCAGTACTTC. Translating it yields CASSLEYGTQYF. The rearrangement uses TRBV11-2 and TRBJ2-5; unclear D gene. Trimming stripped 0 bases from V and 7 bases from J, with 6 bases between. The germline CDR1 and CDR2 sequences are SGHAT and FQNNGV. The CDR3 consists of 12 residues.

The gene calls are TRBV7-3 and TRBJ2-7; D possibly uses TRBD1 or TRBD2 (5 bases each). V lost 2 bases and J 1 base, leaving 15 bases between the germline ends. This CDR3 has 16 residues. Germline CDR1 SGHTA, CDR2 FQGTGA. The CDR3 region is CASSLVVGTPSYEQYF. As DNA, the CDR3 is TGTGCCAGCAGCTTAGTTGTCGGGACCCCGTCCTACGAGCAGTACTTC.

The chain is built from TRBV28 and TRBJ1-2; the D is unclear. The V end was cut by 3 bases, the J end by 8 bases, with 19 bases between. Germline V gene data show CDR1 as MDHEN and CDR2 as SYDVKM. The CDR3 spans 15 residues. The CDR3 is CASSLEFQILTGYTF. The CDR3 nucleotides read TGTGCCAGCAGTTTGGAGTTCCAAATTCTGACGGGCTACACCTTC.

This rearrangement joins TRBV7-9 to TRBJ2-5; 16 nucleotides match TRBD2. V lost 6 bases to trimming and J lost 2 bases; unmatched junction nucleotides: 6. Germline V CDR1 and CDR2: SEHNR, FQNEAQ (reference sequence). The CDR3 is 17 residues long. The CDR3 region has the DNA TGTGCCAGCAGGGGGACTAGCGGGAGGGCCTCACAAGAGACCCAGTACTTC. Translated, it gives CASRGTSGRASQETQYF.

V is TRBV16 and J is TRBJ1-4; D is uncertain. Between the trimmed V and J ends, which lost 4 bases and 4 bases, there was a span of 7 bases. CDR1 and CDR2 (germline): KGHSY, FQNENV. The CDR3 is 13 residues long. The CDR3, as DNA: TGTGCCAGCAGCCGAACCAATAATGAAAAACTGTTTTTT. Its protein product is CASSRTNNEKLFF.

This chain joins TRBV2 and TRBJ1-3; the D is unclear. The V end lost 4 bases, the J end lost 10 bases, and 11 bases lay between the germline ends. From germline, CDR1 is SNHLY and CDR2 FYNNEI. This CDR3 contains 12 residues. CDR3 sequence: CASSARLRTIYF. Written as DNA, the CDR3 is TGTGCCAGCAGTGCCAGACTTAGGACCATATATTTT.

This rearrangement joins TRBV5-1 to TRBJ1-4; 7 nucleotides agree with TRBD1. V lost 4 bases and J lost 12; bases outside the gene matches: 9. Germline V gene data show CDR1 as SGHRS and CDR2 as YFSETQ. The CDR3 runs 13 residues. CDR3 coding DNA: TGCGCCAGCAGCCTAACGGGACAGATAGAACTGTTTTTT. The encoded protein is CASSLTGQIELFF.

This rearrangement joins TRBV7-3 to TRBJ2-1, with 9 bases lining up with TRBD1. CDR1 and CDR2 from the germline V gene are SGHTA and FQGTGA. With V trimmed by 4 bases and J by 3 bases, 4 bases remained unmatched. There are 15 residues in the CDR3. CDR3 amino acids: CASSSQGADYNEQFF. CDR3 sequence (DNA): TGTGCCAGCAGCTCACAGGGGGCAGACTACAATGAGCAGTTCTTC.

A remark on this clone: A far larger clone is off by one base, so a read error is likely. The same CDR3 is also encoded by other DNA sequences in this sample. V is TRBV4-1 and J is TRBJ2-7; no clear D gene. The CDR3 consists of 13 residues. V was clipped by 1 base and J by 4 bases, with 8 bases between them. Looked up from germline, CDR1 is MGHRA and CDR2 is YSYEKL. CDR3 protein: CASSQVGGYEQYF. In DNA form, the CDR3 reads TGCGCCAGCAGCCAAGTAGGTGGTTACGAGCAGTACTTC.

The CDR3 region is CASRVSRLAGQETQYF. DNA for the CDR3: TGTGCCAGCAGGGTCAGTCGACTAGCGGGTCAAGAGACCCAGTACTTC. The chain carries TRBV11-2 and TRBJ2-5; 10 nucleotides align to TRBD2. Germline V gene lookup returns CDR1 SGHAT and CDR2 FQNNGV. The CDR3 is 16 residues long. V lost 6 bases to trimming and J lost 2 bases; unmatched junction nucleotides: 9.

V gene TRBV19 combines with J gene TRBJ2-1, with 9 bases identical to TRBD2. CDR1 and CDR2 from the germline V gene are LNHDA and SQIVND (reference sequence). J lost 4 bases, V lost 4 bases, and 5 bases had no gene match. This CDR3 comprises 15 residues. The CDR3 nucleotides read TGTGCCAGTAGTAGAGGTAGCGGGAGTTACAATGAGCAGTTCTTC. Amino acid sequence: CASSRGSGSYNEQFF.